This TCR beta chain is drawn from a study of blood T cell repertoires in COVID-19. Sequencing used immunoSEQ multiplex PCR; TCRdb keeps in-frame clones, though not all of them. The sample consists of about 98,000 clones, approximately 86% of them appearing once. Germline CDR1 and CDR2: SGHDT and YYEEEE. J gave up 4 bases and V 5 bases, and 7 bases lay outside the gene matches. The CDR3 is 15 amino acids. The V gene is TRBV5-6, the J gene TRBJ2-2, with 8 bases matching TRBD1. What was sequenced was peripheral blood. The receptor's source is a man between 65 and 85 years old with active or convalescent COVID-19. The CDR3 reads CASSPDREFTGELFF. The CDR3 DNA reads as TGTGCCAGCAGTCCGGACAGGGAATTCACCGGGGAGCTGTTTTTT.